A selection of T cell receptor beta chains follows, all from one sample in a study of blood T cell repertoires in COVID-19. Some clones are missing from TCRdb's copy, which holds only in-frame ones; the method was immunoSEQ multiplex PCR. The data hold roughly 87,000 clones, with around 85% observed a single time. Sequenced: peripheral blood. The receptors originated from a woman of 80 years or more with COVID-19, enrolled during active disease. CDR3s include the opening cysteine and the closing phenylalanine or tryptophan. A D gene is named only where the DNA matches it firmly. Some rows mark clone size as missing; the rest say once, few, many or name a class of expanded clone.

D: -; length: 13; J: TRBJ1-1; V: TRBV18; size: -; CDR3: CASSEGQGTEAFF; DNA: TGTGCCAGCTCAGAGGGGCAGGGGACTGAAGCTTTCTTT
D: -; length: 14; J: TRBJ1-5; V: TRBV19; size: -; CDR3: CASMGAYSNQPQHF; DNA: TGTGCCAGTATGGGGGCTTATAGCAATCAGCCCCAGCATTTT
D: -; length: 14; J: TRBJ1-6; V: TRBV2; size: -; CDR3: CASSENARGSPLHF; DNA: TGTGCCAGCAGTGAAAACGCCCGCGGGTCACCCCTCCACTTT
D: TRBD1; length: 14; J: TRBJ1-2; V: TRBV27; size: -; CDR3: CASSRTGVGGGYTF; DNA: TGTGCCAGCAGCCGGACAGGGGTAGGTGGCGGCTACACCTTC
D: TRBD2; length: 15; J: TRBJ2-7; V: TRBV18; size: -; CDR3: CASSPLGLAGGEQYF; DNA: TGTGCCAGCTCACCCCTAGGACTAGCGGGAGGCGAGCAGTACTTC
D: TRBD2; length: 15; J: TRBJ2-5; V: TRBV5-1; size: -; CDR3: CASRIGSGVQETQYF; DNA: TGCGCCAGCAGAATCGGTAGCGGGGTTCAAGAGACCCAGTACTTC
D: -; length: 13; J: TRBJ1-1; V: TRBV5-1; size: -; CDR3: CASSWGQNTEAFF; DNA: TGCGCCAGCAGCTGGGGACAGAACACTGAAGCTTTCTTT
D: TRBD1; length: 14; J: TRBJ2-1; V: TRBV29-1; size: -; CDR3: CSGRQGSPGNEQFF; DNA: TGCAGCGGGAGACAGGGCTCCCCTGGCAATGAGCAGTTCTTC
D: TRBD1; length: 12; J: TRBJ2-7; V: TRBV13; size: -; CDR3: CASSPRQGVNSW; DNA: TGTGCCAGCAGCCCACGACAGGGGGTTAATAGCTGG
D: -; length: 15; J: TRBJ1-4; V: TRBV27; size: -; CDR3: CASSHTGSTNEKLFF; DNA: TGTGCCAGCAGTCATACAGGGTCTACTAATGAAAAACTGTTTTTT
D: TRBD2; length: 14; J: TRBJ2-1; V: TRBV9; size: -; CDR3: CASGGTSGHNEQFF; DNA: TGTGCCAGCGGAGGGACTAGCGGTCACAATGAGCAGTTCTTC
D: -; length: 13; J: TRBJ2-7; V: TRBV12-3/TRBV12-4; size: -; CDR3: CASSPGSFYEQYF; DNA: TGTGCCAGCAGCCCCGGGTCATTCTACGAGCAGTACTTC
D: TRBD2; length: 15; J: TRBJ2-3; V: TRBV5-1; size: -; CDR3: CASSTSGAVTDTQYF; DNA: TGCGCCAGCTCCACTAGCGGAGCAGTCACAGATACGCAGTATTTT
D: TRBD2; length: 16; J: TRBJ2-1; V: TRBV4-1; size: -; CDR3: CASSQDGGSSYNEQFF; DNA: TGCGCCAGCAGCCAAGATGGCGGGAGCTCCTACAATGAGCAGTTCTTC
D: -; length: 15; J: TRBJ1-4; V: TRBV18; size: -; CDR3: CASSPGHATNEKLFF; DNA: TGTGCCAGCTCACCGGGACATGCAACTAATGAAAAACTGTTTTTT
D: TRBD2; length: 14; J: TRBJ2-1; V: TRBV29-1; size: -; CDR3: CSALAGVIYNEQFF; DNA: TGCAGCGCGTTAGCGGGAGTTATCTACAATGAGCAGTTCTTC
D: -; length: 15; J: TRBJ1-5; V: TRBV2; size: -; CDR3: CASNALGVSNQPQHF; DNA: TGTGCCAGCAACGCCCTCGGGGTTAGCAATCAGCCCCAGCATTTT
D: TRBD1; length: 16; J: TRBJ1-2; V: TRBV29-1; size: -; CDR3: CSFRPPRQGNNYGYTF; DNA: TGCAGCTTCCGCCCCCCGAGACAGGGGAATAACTATGGCTACACCTTC
D: -; length: 12; J: TRBJ1-1; V: TRBV11-1; size: -; CDR3: CASSLGHDEAFF; DNA: TGTGCCAGCAGCTTAGGACACGATGAAGCTTTCTTT
D: -; length: 15; J: TRBJ1-2; V: TRBV10-1; size: -; CDR3: CASSTKTGSNYGYTF; DNA: TGCGCCAGCAGTACTAAGACAGGCAGTAACTATGGCTACACCTTC
D: TRBD2; length: 16; J: TRBJ2-2; V: TRBV9; size: -; CDR3: CASSVAGRVNTGELFF; DNA: TGTGCCAGCAGCGTAGCGGGGAGGGTGAACACCGGGGAGCTGTTTTTT
D: TRBD1; length: 14; J: TRBJ2-2; V: TRBV5-1; size: -; CDR3: CASTGQGWTGELFF; DNA: TGCGCCAGCACGGGACAGGGGTGGACCGGGGAGCTGTTTTTT
D: TRBD1; length: 15; J: TRBJ1-5; V: TRBV3-1/TRBV3-2; size: -; CDR3: CASSPGGTSNQPQHF; DNA: TGTGCCAGCAGCCCAGGGGGGACCAGCAATCAGCCCCAGCATTTT
D: -; length: 15; J: TRBJ2-1; V: TRBV10-1; size: -; CDR3: CASILNNRVGNEQFF; DNA: TGCGCCAGCATCCTAAATAACAGGGTTGGGAATGAGCAGTTCTTC
D: -; length: 13; J: TRBJ2-7; V: TRBV5-1; size: -; CDR3: CASSFGRGYEQYF; DNA: TGCGCCAGCAGCTTCGGCAGGGGCTACGAGCAGTACTTC
D: TRBD2; length: 16; J: TRBJ2-2; V: TRBV27; size: -; CDR3: CASSLMGGIDTGELFF; DNA: TGTGCCAGCAGTTTAATGGGAGGGATAGACACCGGGGAGCTGTTTTTT
D: -; length: 14; J: TRBJ2-7; V: TRBV11-3; size: -; CDR3: CASSPSGDNYEQYF; DNA: TGTGCCAGCAGCCCAAGCGGGGACAACTACGAGCAGTACTTC
D: -; length: 13; J: TRBJ2-3; V: TRBV5-6; size: -; CDR3: CASSFGGTDTQYF; DNA: TGTGCCAGCAGTTTCGGGGGCACAGATACGCAGTATTTT
D: -; length: 15; J: TRBJ2-1; V: TRBV3-1/TRBV3-2; size: -; CDR3: CASSQEPTTYNEQFF; DNA: TGTGCCAGCAGCCAAGAACCGACTACGTACAATGAGCAGTTCTTC
D: -; length: 13; J: TRBJ1-3; V: TRBV7-2; size: -; CDR3: CASSPGQRNTIYF; DNA: TGTGCCAGCAGCCCAGGACAGAGAAACACCATATATTTT
D: TRBD1; length: 16; J: TRBJ2-7; V: TRBV5-6; size: -; CDR3: CASIQCRGQGAYEQYF; DNA: TGTGCCAGCATTCAATGCCGTGGACAGGGGGCTTACGAGCAGTACTTC
D: TRBD1; length: 15; J: TRBJ2-5; V: TRBV5-1; size: -; CDR3: CASSLGRGNQETQYF; DNA: TGCGCCAGCAGCTTAGGCAGGGGGAATCAAGAGACCCAGTACTTC
D: -; length: 14; J: TRBJ2-3; V: TRBV18; size: -; CDR3: CASSSDRVTDTQYF; DNA: TGTGCCAGCTCATCAGACCGGGTCACAGATACGCAGTATTTT
D: TRBD1; length: 14; J: TRBJ1-4; V: TRBV7-9; size: -; CDR3: CASSLQGLGEKLFF; DNA: TGTGCCAGCAGCCTACAGGGGCTAGGGGAAAAACTGTTTTTT
D: TRBD2; length: 12; J: TRBJ2-5; V: TRBV5-4; size: -; CDR3: CASSAGGETQYF; DNA: TGTGCCAGCAGCGCGGGGGGGGAGACCCAGTACTTC
D: TRBD2; length: 18; J: TRBJ2-3; V: TRBV11-2; size: -; CDR3: CASSFEIIAGGNTDTQYF; DNA: TGTGCCAGCAGCTTCGAAATAATAGCGGGGGGTAACACAGATACGCAGTATTTT
D: -; length: 15; J: TRBJ2-1; V: TRBV25-1; size: -; CDR3: CASSEYYGSDNEQFF; DNA: TGTGCCAGCAGTGAATATTACGGGAGTGACAATGAGCAGTTCTTC
D: TRBD1; length: 16; J: TRBJ1-5; V: TRBV10-3; size: -; CDR3: CAISRQGRNSNQPQHF; DNA: TGTGCCATCTCCCGACAGGGGCGAAATAGCAATCAGCCCCAGCATTTT
D: TRBD1; length: 15; J: TRBJ2-7; V: TRBV5-6; size: -; CDR3: CASSLVGQGTYEQYF; DNA: TGTGCCAGCAGCTTAGTAGGACAGGGAACCTACGAGCAGTACTTC
D: -; length: 14; J: TRBJ1-5; V: TRBV27; size: -; CDR3: CASSSSRRGQPQHF; DNA: TGTGCCAGCAGTTCCTCCCGGAGGGGTCAGCCCCAGCATTTT
D: -; length: 17; J: TRBJ1-1; V: TRBV5-1; size: -; CDR3: CASSALGVGFTNTEAFF; DNA: TGCGCCAGCAGCGCCTTAGGGGTGGGTTTCACGAACACTGAAGCTTTCTTT
D: TRBD1; length: 13; J: TRBJ2-7; V: TRBV5-1; size: -; CDR3: CASSRYRGYEQYF; DNA: TGCGCCAGCAGCAGGTACAGGGGTTACGAGCAGTACTTC
D: TRBD1; length: 16; J: TRBJ1-2; V: TRBV7-6; size: -; CDR3: CASSLAGTGDLYGYTF; DNA: TGTGCCAGCAGCTTAGCCGGGACAGGGGACCTTTATGGCTACACCTTC
D: -; length: 14; J: TRBJ1-4; V: TRBV11-1; size: -; CDR3: CASSLMIGGEKLFF; DNA: TGTGCCAGCAGCCTTATGATCGGAGGAGAAAAACTGTTTTTT
D: TRBD1; length: 15; J: TRBJ2-2; V: TRBV5-1; size: few; CDR3: CASSLDRGNTGELFF; DNA: TGCGCCAGCAGCTTGGACAGGGGGAACACCGGGGAGCTGTTTTTT